In this sample, the clone carrying this T cell receptor beta chain turned up a few times. Its matching antigen is unknown. The record originates from a study of identical twins. Study-level findings and limits: Potential partial confounding of zero-insertion analyses by invariant MAIT and iNKT cells was noted.

The authors used template switching to add a universal primer site and gave cDNA unique molecular identifiers. TCRdb re-called the 5' RACE reads with MiXCR, one entry per CDR3 protein. The profile covers fewer than 500,000 distinct CDR3 sequences, with roughly an eighth appearing a single time and approximately 0.98% taken by the ten largest. This CDR3 comprises 15 residues. V was cut by 0 bases and J by 5 bases, with 13 bases left in between. Germline CDR1 reads LGHNA; CDR2 reads YSLEER. Every donor was a healthy Caucasian. The same sample was also used in a study of yellow fever vaccine responses in identical twins. That paper notes: Convergence reportedly seemed to mark part of the twins' vaccine T cell response, with personalization marking the rest.

The chain couples TRBV4-3 to TRBJ2-5; tentative D call: TRBD1 (6 bases). The source of this sequence is a woman aged 18-35 years in good health. Specimen: CD4+ T cells sorted from blood. CDR3 in amino acids: CASSQDSRGFETQYF. CDR3 DNA sequence: TGCGCCAGCAGCCAAGATTCCAGGGGCTTCGAGACCCAGTACTTC.